What follows are 27 T cell receptor beta chains derived from one specimen sequenced in a study of T cell changes during pregnancy in multiple sclerosis (dated by TCRdb to between 2017 and 2020). Receptor libraries were prepared by the immunoSEQ multiplex PCR assay. This immuneACCESS table, as held by TCRdb, lists in-frame sequences with V and J called but not all clones. Of the missing ones, under half trace to an unresolved V gene in checked studies; the others have no known cause. Within this sample are roughly 25,000 clones, with 88% of them counted one time only. About 0.7% of the sample is in the top ten clones. Sequencing was performed on CD4+ T cells from peripheral blood mononuclear cells, taken in the first trimester of pregnancy. The receptors were gathered from a female donor in good health, enrolled as a control in a pregnancy study.

The chain couples TRBV7-9 to TRBJ2-2; TRBD2 matches at 10 bases. V was clipped by 1 base and J by 6 bases; unmatched bases: 8. CDR3 length: 17 residues. Germline CDR1 is SEHNR and CDR2 is FQNEAQ (reference sequence). The DNA for the CDR3 is TGTGCCAGCAGCTTAGGGCTAGCGGGAGTCGGGGCCGGGGAGCTGTTTTTT. This sequence encodes CASSLGLAGVGAGELFF.

By its share, this clone is medium-sized. The J gene is TRBJ2-7, the V gene TRBV6-1; 9 bases fit TRBD2. The length of the CDR3 is 14 residues. Trimming removed 7 bases from V and 3 bases from J; junction bases left unmatched: 7. Germline V gene lookup returns CDR1 MNHNS and CDR2 SASEGT. Here the CDR3 reads CASTGGTSFYEQYF. DNA for the CDR3: TGTGCCAGCACGGGTGGGACTAGCTTCTACGAGCAGTACTTC.

V gene TRBV4-1 combines with J gene TRBJ2-3; D uncertain. This CDR3 comprises 16 residues. The germline V gene encodes CDR1 MGHRA and CDR2 YSYEKL. The V and J ends lost 0 bases and 0 bases respectively, with 10 bases between them. In DNA, the CDR3 is TGCGCCAGCAGCCAAGAAGTGGCCATAAGCACAGATACGCAGTATTTT. This translates into CASSQEVAISTDTQYF.

This chain uses TRBV10-3 with TRBJ2-5; the match to TRBD2 covers 7 bases. The length of the CDR3 is 13 residues. Trimming removed 10 bases from V and 5 bases from J; junction bases left unmatched: 10. Germline V gene data show CDR1 as ENHRY and CDR2 as SYGVKD. The CDR3 DNA is TGTGCCACGGAGAGCGGTAGCGGGGAGACCCAGTACTTC. Its translation: CATESGSGETQYF.

The rearrangement uses TRBV11-2 and TRBJ2-3; 8 bases agree with TRBD2. The CDR3 covers 15 residues. Per germline, CDR1 SGHAT and CDR2 FQNNGV. The J segment lost 3 bases and the V segment lost 4 bases, leaving 6 bases of the junction unmatched. DNA of the CDR3: TGTGCCAGCAGCTCCCCGGGGGGGCAGACAGATACGCAGTATTTT. It yields the protein CASSSPGGQTDTQYF.

This clone has just a few counts. The rearrangement uses TRBV20-1 and TRBJ1-1; D remains unclear. The germline V gene has CDR1 DFQATT and CDR2 SNEGSKA (reference sequence). This CDR3 region has 11 residues. Trimming took off 1 base at V and 9 bases at J, with 9 bases between the two ends. The CDR3 sequence: CSARVAAQAFF. As DNA, the CDR3 is TGCAGTGCTAGAGTGGCGGCCCAAGCTTTCTTT.

The V call is TRBV29-1, the J call TRBJ2-7; TRBD1 might be the D (6 bases). Germline assignment: CDR1 SQVTM and CDR2 ANQGSEA. V was cut by 7 bases and J by 2 bases, with 12 bases left in between. This CDR3 has 12 amino acids. The CDR3 sequence: CSALTGPYEQYF. CDR3 DNA: TGCAGCGCGTTGACAGGACCCTACGAGCAGTACTTC.

The V and J genes are TRBV7-2 and TRBJ2-7; TRBD2 aligns across 8 bases. This CDR3 has 14 residues. The germline V gene has CDR1 SGHTA and CDR2 FQGNSA. Trimming took 0 bases from V and 3 from J; bases not matched to a gene: 1. The CDR3 DNA reads as TGTGCCAGCAGCTTAGCCGGGACTAGCTACGAGCAGTACTTC. It yields the protein CASSLAGTSYEQYF.

V and J are TRBV5-5 and TRBJ1-2; D is ambiguous. This CDR3 is built from 14 residues. Germline CDR1 and CDR2: SGHKS and YYEKEE (reference sequence). Trimming removed 0 bases from V and 4 bases from J, with 10 bases in between. CDR3 amino acids: CASSLVIPGYGYTF. The CDR3 DNA sequence: TGTGCCAGCAGCTTGGTGATCCCCGGCTATGGCTACACCTTC. The variable domain in full, with the rest retrieved from reference TRBV5-5 and TRBJ1-2, is DAGVTQSPTHLIKTRGQQVTLRCSPISGHKSVSWYQQVLGQGPQFIFQYYEKEERGRGNFPDRFSARQFPNYSSELNVNALLLGDSALYLCASSLVIPGYGYTFGSGTRLTVV.

The chain uses TRBV29-1 and TRBJ1-5; D not resolved. The germline V gene has CDR1 SQVTM and CDR2 ANQGSEA. V lost 4 bases and J 1 base, leaving 8 bases between the germline ends. The CDR3 extends over 13 amino acids. In nucleotides, the CDR3 is TGCAGCGTTGCCGGGGAGAGCAATCAGCCCCAGCATTTT. It is translated as CSVAGESNQPQHF.

J is TRBJ1-6 and V is TRBV19; weak D call: TRBD1 (6 bases). The CDR3 consists of 13 residues. The germline V and J ends were trimmed by 7 bases and 5 bases, with 9 bases remaining between them. Germline CDR1 is LNHDA and CDR2 is SQIVND (reference sequence). CDR3 sequence: CASIGGDNSPLHF. CDR3 coding DNA: TGTGCCAGTATAGGGGGTGATAATTCACCCCTCCACTTT.

This clone was recorded a few times. As DNA, the CDR3 is TGTGCCAGCTCACGTAGTAGCGGGGGGGCCTTGGAAGAGACCCAGTACTTC. Translated: CASSRSSGGALEETQYF. The V and J genes are TRBV18 and TRBJ2-5; 11 bases align to TRBD2. The germline V gene encodes CDR1 KGHSH and CDR2 LQKENI. The J segment lost 3 bases and the V segment lost 4 bases, leaving 10 bases of the junction unmatched. The CDR3 is 17 amino acids.

This rearrangement joins TRBV9 to TRBJ1-5; D might be TRBD1 (5 bases). The CDR3 extends over 14 amino acids. Germline assignment: CDR1 SGDLS and CDR2 YYNGEE. The V gene lost 4 bases and the J gene lost 2 bases, with 10 bases spanning the gap. The CDR3 region has the DNA TGTGCCAGCAGCTGGGGAGGGGGCAATCAGCCCCAGCATTTT. Protein: CASSWGGGNQPQHF.

The chain is built from TRBV11-2 and TRBJ2-5, with a weak D call TRBD1 (8 bases). The CDR3 contains 14 residues. V lost 7 bases and J lost 4, with 16 bases in between. The germline V gene has CDR1 SGHAT and CDR2 FQNNGV. CDR3 bases: TGTGCCAGCAACACAGGGGGGGCCATAGAGACCCAGTACTTC. It is translated as CASNTGGAIETQYF.

This chain joins TRBV4-2 and TRBJ2-5; 14 nucleotides align to TRBD2. With V trimmed by 0 bases and J by 0 bases, 9 bases remained unmatched. This CDR3 contains 20 residues. Per germline, CDR1 LGHNA and CDR2 YNFKEQ. The CDR3 DNA reads TGTGCCAGCAGCCAAGACAGGAGGACTAGCGGGGGGACCGACCAAGAGACCCAGTACTTC. This codes for CASSQDRRTSGGTDQETQYF.

The chain joins TRBV12-5 to TRBJ2-1, with TRBD1 matching over 7 bases. V lost 7 bases to trimming and J lost 4 bases; unmatched junction nucleotides: 4. CDR1 LGHNT and CDR2 FRNRAP come from the germline V gene. The CDR3 sequence is 13 residues long. The CDR3 nucleotides read TGTGCTAGTGCGCGGACAGGATACAATGAGCAGTTCTTC. Protein product: CASARTGYNEQFF.

The gene calls are TRBV10-1 and TRBJ1-3, with D possibly matching TRBD1 (5 bases). The germline V gene has CDR1 WNHNN and CDR2 SYGVQD (reference sequence). The V end lost 6 bases, the J end lost 3 bases, and 15 bases lay between the germline ends. The CDR3 totals 15 residues. CDR3 in DNA: TGCGCCAGCAGCGGCGGCCAGGGAAGTGGAAACACCATATATTTT. Translation gives CASSGGQGSGNTIYF.

The chain has TRBV18 and TRBJ1-1; TRBD1 is a possible D gene (5 bases). CDR1 is KGHSH, CDR2 LQKENI, per germline. Between the trimmed V and J ends, which lost 0 bases and 2 bases, there was a span of 10 bases. The CDR3 is made up of 15 amino acids. This CDR3 is CASSPPAGQNTEAFF. In DNA, the CDR3 is TGTGCCAGCTCACCACCGGCAGGGCAAAACACTGAAGCTTTCTTT.

Note on this clone: The same CDR3 arises from other DNA sequences in this sample as well. The V gene is TRBV29-1, the J gene TRBJ2-7; 9 nucleotides align to TRBD1. With 7 bases clipped from V and 7 bases from J, the junction kept 11 bases outside the gene matches. Germline V gene data show CDR1 as SQVTM and CDR2 as ANQGSEA. This CDR3 spans 13 amino acids. Here the CDR3 DNA reads TGCAGCGCAGGGACAGGGACGGGTGGGGAGCAGTACTTC. As protein: CSAGTGTGGEQYF.

In its sample, this clone was seen once. The chain joins TRBV11-1 to TRBJ2-1, with 8 bases fitting TRBD2. Unmatched junction bases numbered 9, after V lost 2 bases and J lost 6 bases. The CDR3 runs 16 residues. CDR1 is SGHAT and CDR2 is FQDESV in the germline V gene (reference sequence). The CDR3: CASSLFVGTSSNEQFF. CDR3 nucleotide sequence: TGTGCCAGCAGCTTATTTGTAGGGACTAGTTCCAATGAGCAGTTCTTC.

The V call is TRBV7-9, the J call TRBJ2-1; D gene unclear. The CDR3 extends over 12 amino acids. Germline V gene lookup returns CDR1 SEHNR and CDR2 FQNEAQ (reference sequence). Trimming removed 1 base from V and 8 bases from J, with 6 bases in between. The CDR3 is CASSLGAYEQFF. The CDR3 DNA reads as TGTGCCAGCAGCTTAGGAGCATATGAGCAGTTCTTC.

Points on this clone: Other nucleotide sequences from this sample produce the same CDR3. The chain employs TRBV2 and TRBJ1-5; possible D gene TRBD1, 5 bases. The germline CDR1 and CDR2 sequences are SNHLY and FYNNEI. V was cut by 8 bases and J by 2 bases, with 13 bases left in between. The CDR3 runs 14 residues. CDR3 DNA: TGTGCCAGCGGGGCCTTTCGGGGCAATCAGCCCCAGCATTTT. Amino acid sequence: CASGAFRGNQPQHF.

There are a few counts of this clone. V is TRBV6-5 and J is TRBJ1-2, with D possibly TRBD1 on 6 matching bases. This CDR3 spans 13 amino acids. V was cut by 2 bases and J by 7 bases, with 11 bases left in between. Germline CDR1 is MNHEY and CDR2 is SVGAGI. The CDR3: CASSYLGGSGYTF. In DNA, the CDR3 is TGTGCCAGCAGTTACCTTGGGGGCTCTGGCTACACCTTC.

CDR3 amino acids: CASSVPGGPVNEQFF. CDR3 nucleotides: TGTGCCAGCAGTGTACCCGGGGGGCCGGTCAATGAGCAGTTCTTC. V gene TRBV6-1 combines with J gene TRBJ2-1; tentative D call: TRBD2 (7 bases). V lost 4 bases to trimming and J lost 6 bases, with 16 bases between them. Germline CDR1 and CDR2: MNHNS and SASEGT. This CDR3 has 15 amino acids.

This chain joins TRBV28 and TRBJ1-3, with D perhaps TRBD1 (5 bases). Germline V gene sequence: CDR1 MDHEN, CDR2 SYDVKM. This CDR3 contains 16 residues. Trimming took off 6 bases at V and 0 bases at J, with 15 bases between the two ends. The CDR3: CASSAGRSLSGNTIYF. CDR3 nucleotide sequence: TGTGCCAGCAGCGCGGGGCGTAGCCTCTCTGGAAACACCATATATTTT.

The rearrangement links TRBV28 to TRBJ2-1; TRBD2 matches at 12 bases. Germline assignment: CDR1 MDHEN and CDR2 SYDVKM. The trim removed 7 bases at V and 7 bases at J, leaving 14 bases unmatched. This CDR3 comprises 17 residues. CDR3 protein: CASTTLLAGGPRNEQFF. The CDR3 bases are TGTGCCAGCACCACCCTTCTAGCGGGAGGGCCGCGTAATGAGCAGTTCTTC.

This rearrangement joins TRBV5-5 to TRBJ2-1; 13 bases agree with TRBD2. The ends lost 3 bases at V and 9 bases at J; junction bases unmatched: 12. This CDR3 region has 17 residues. The germline V gene has CDR1 SGHKS and CDR2 YYEKEE (reference sequence). CDR3 DNA: TGTGCCAGCAGCTCCCACCCCATACTAGCGGGAGGGAGTGAGCAGTTCTTC. The encoded protein is CASSSHPILAGGSEQFF.